Each of the 2 T cell receptor beta chains below was sequenced from the same sample in a study of shared clonotypes between healthy human individuals (dated by TCRdb to the early 2020s). Preparation of the library involved the immunoSEQ multiplex PCR assay. TCRdb took this table from immuneACCESS and kept in-frame rearrangements with V and J called. Such tables lack part of the clones; where checked against another copy, unresolved V genes explain under half of the gap, and the rest is unexplained. Here the sample has more than 450,000 clones; more than 65% occur a single time. The leading ten clones occupy roughly 13% of the sample. The specimen sequenced was PBMCs. The origin of the receptors is a woman aged 40 to 50 in good health. Some clones in this sample may be carry-over from other donors' samples.

This rearrangement joins TRBV18 to TRBJ2-1, with a tentative D call TRBD2 (7 bases). The CDR3 runs 15 residues. V lost 0 bases to trimming and J lost 9 bases, with 15 bases between them. The germline V gene has CDR1 KGHSH and CDR2 LQKENI. The chain's CDR3 is CASSPPGLGGGEQFF. CDR3 coding DNA: TGTGCCAGCTCACCACCTGGACTAGGGGGGGGTGAGCAGTTCTTC.

This clone has more than one count but fewer than ten. The chain links TRBV10-2 to TRBJ1-5; possibly TRBD1 for D (5 bases). The CDR3 runs to 15 residues. Germline CDR1 reads WSHSY; CDR2 reads SAAADI. The V gene lost 3 bases and the J gene lost 3 bases, with 12 bases spanning the gap. The CDR3 nucleotides read TGCGCCAGCAGTGACCACAGGAGCTTCAATCAGCCCCAGCATTTT. Amino acid sequence: CASSDHRSFNQPQHF.